This record concerns one T cell receptor beta chain sequence. The sample is drawn from a study of blood T cell repertoires in COVID-19. Overall study context: Samples came from the United States, Italy and Spain, spanning acute and convalescent COVID-19. The analysed material was cDNA or gDNA that came from T cells, B-cell-depleted T cells, or PBMCs.

As processed by the authors: Using reference gene primer amplification, nucleated cell counts were estimated. TCRdb's copy holds only in-frame clones and misses some; the assay was immunoSEQ multiplex PCR. That table is the source of V, J and clone size, and D and trimming were worked out from the DNA. The table records 200,000 to 300,000 clones, over 70% of them present only once. Losses at the gene ends were 4 bases for V and 4 bases for J; bases not matched to a gene: 4. The CDR3 runs 13 residues. CDR1 and CDR2 from the germline V gene are LGHDT and YNNKEL (reference sequence). Sequencing was carried out using peripheral blood. The chain uses TRBV3-1 (or the pseudogene TRBV3-2) and TRBJ2-7; 7 bases map to TRBD2. The clonotype comes from a woman older than 75 with acute or convalescent COVID-19. The CDR3 nucleotides are TGTGCCAGCAGCCCACTAGCGCGGTACGAGCAGTACTTC. This codes for CASSPLARYEQYF.